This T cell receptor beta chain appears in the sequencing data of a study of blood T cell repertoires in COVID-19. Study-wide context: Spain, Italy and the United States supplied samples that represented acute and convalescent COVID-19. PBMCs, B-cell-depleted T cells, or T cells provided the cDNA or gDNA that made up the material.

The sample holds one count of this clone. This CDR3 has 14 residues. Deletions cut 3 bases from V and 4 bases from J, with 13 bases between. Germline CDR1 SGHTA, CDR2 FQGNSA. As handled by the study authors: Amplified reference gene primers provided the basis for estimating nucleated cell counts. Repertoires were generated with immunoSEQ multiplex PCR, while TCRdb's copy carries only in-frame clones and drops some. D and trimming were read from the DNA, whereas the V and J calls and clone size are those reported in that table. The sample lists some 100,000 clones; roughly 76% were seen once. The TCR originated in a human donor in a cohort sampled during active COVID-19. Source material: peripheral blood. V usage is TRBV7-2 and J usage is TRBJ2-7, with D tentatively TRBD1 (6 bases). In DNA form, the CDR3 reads TGTGCCAGCAGCTTTTTCCTGGGGGCTTACGAGCAGTACTTC. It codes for CASSFFLGAYEQYF.